This TCR beta chain was profiled in a study of cytomegalovirus exposure and HLA in healthy donors. The CDR3 loop spans 15 amino acids. CDR1 and CDR2 (germline): SGHVS, FQNEAQ. Trimming cost V 2 bases and J 0 bases, with 11 bases left between them. The PCR contained 60 Vbeta and 13 Jbeta primers. Sequencing used immunoSEQ multiplex PCR; TCRdb keeps in-frame clones, though not all of them. Altogether more than 140,000 clones are present, under 70% being singletons, with the ten largest covering 2.5% to 3.5%. J is TRBJ2-7 and V is TRBV7-8; no firm D call. Sequenced sample: PBMCs. The clonotype comes from a woman in her thirties in good health and CMV-seropositive. CDR3 in amino acids: CASSLRRYYSYEQYF. CDR3 in DNA: TGTGCCAGCAGCTTAAGGCGGTACTACTCCTACGAGCAGTACTTC.